The clone carrying this T cell receptor (beta chain) showed up many times. Its antigen is undetermined. The data originate from a study of HIV-infected patients and healthy controls. About the research overall: CD8 counts did not change consistently during early therapy; the CD4:CD8 ratio climbed slightly.

Overall study results and limits: In HIV-infected patients, the apparent post-therapy Gini index recovery did not replicate in size-matched data.

Roughly three months, about 14 weeks, into antiretroviral therapy, follow-up blood was collected. Whole blood was used without fractionation, so all unsorted peripheral T cells were included. Peripheral blood, approximately 2.6 ml, was drawn for RNA extraction. Donors lacked febrile or AIDS-related illness, tumors, and hepatitis B or C coinfection. cDNA was made from around 0.45 ug RNA using alpha and beta constant primers. Using multiplexing indices, alpha and beta chain libraries were generated apart by chain-specific third strand synthesis. MiXCR, run by TCRdb on the 5' RACE reads, gives a single entry per CDR3 protein. The sample records fewer than 7,000 distinct CDR3 sequences, over 8% being singletons. The sequence derives from an adult with HIV infection. The sequences come from blood, collected during antiretroviral therapy.

CDR3 DNA sequence: TGCGCCAGCAGCCCCGGACGGAACTATGGCTACACCTTC. Residues: CASSPGRNYGYTF. The chain links TRBV5-1 to TRBJ1-2; D call uncertain. Trimming removed 4 bases at V and 2 bases at J, with 9 bases between. This CDR3 is 13 amino acids long. Looked up from germline, CDR1 is SGHRS and CDR2 is YFSETQ. Full variable domain (rest looked up from reference TRBV5-1 and TRBJ1-2): KAGVTQTPRYLIKTRGQQVTLSCSPISGHRSVSWYQQTPGQGLQFLFEYFSETQRNKGNFPGRFSGRQFSNSRSEMNVSTLELGDSALYLCASSPGRNYGYTFGSGTRLTVV.